This TCR beta chain was obtained from a study of T cell changes during pregnancy in multiple sclerosis. Germline V CDR1 and CDR2: SGHNT, YENEEA. The V and J ends lost 2 bases and 6 bases, in that order; junction bases with no gene match: 8. The length of the CDR3 is 16 residues. Sequenced by immunoSEQ multiplex PCR; TCRdb stores in-frame clones only, minus some. The table lists 100,000 or so clones, 91% of them singletons. Sequencing was performed on peripheral blood, taken in the second trimester of pregnancy. The sequence derives from a female donor with multiple sclerosis, enrolled in a pregnancy study. The gene calls are TRBV11-3 and TRBJ2-1, with 9 bases identical to TRBD2. CDR3 amino acids: CASSLSSAGGGNEQFF. CDR3 nucleotides: TGTGCCAGCAGCTTATCATCGGCGGGAGGGGGCAATGAGCAGTTCTTC.